Listed below are T cell receptor beta chains from one sample, sequenced in a study of T cells in localized non-small cell lung cancer. Assay used: immunoSEQ multiplex PCR; TCRdb lists only in-frame clones, some missing. The data contain over 40,000 clones, about nine tenths of them singletons. Here the sequenced sample was peripheral blood, taken before any cancer treatment. Receptors were obtained from a female donor over 55 with stage I squamous cell lung carcinoma. Both conserved end residues are part of each CDR3. D genes are given only for firm matches. Not all rows give a size; the values are once, few, many and, for expanded clones, a class.

J: TRBJ1-2
D: .
V: TRBV7-9
size: .
DNA: TGTGCCAGCAGCTCGACTAGGAGCCCTAACTATGGCTACACCTTC
CDR3: CASSSTRSPNYGYTF

J: TRBJ2-3
D: TRBD2
V: TRBV5-1
size: .
DNA: TGCGCCAGCAGCCAGACTAGCGGGACTTTGAATACGCAGTATTTT
CDR3: CASSQTSGTLNTQYF

J: TRBJ2-7
D: .
V: TRBV5-1
size: .
DNA: TGCGCCAGCAGCTTGAAGGGCCCAGGCTCCTACGAGCAGTACTTC
CDR3: CASSLKGPGSYEQYF

J: TRBJ2-1
D: TRBD2
V: TRBV5-1
size: .
DNA: TGCGCCAGCAGCCTTAGCGGGAGGGTGGGTGAGCAGTTCTTC
CDR3: CASSLSGRVGEQFF

J: TRBJ2-7
D: .
V: TRBV19
size: .
DNA: TGTGCCAGTAGTGTCCTTACAGGGTACGAGCAGTACTTC
CDR3: CASSVLTGYEQYF

J: TRBJ2-7
D: .
V: TRBV7-9
size: .
DNA: TGTGCCAGCAGCTTATCAGGGTACGAGCAGTACTTC
CDR3: CASSLSGYEQYF

J: TRBJ2-1
D: .
V: TRBV30
size: .
DNA: TGTGCCTGGACTAGCGCCTACAATGAGCAGTTCTTC
CDR3: CAWTSAYNEQFF

J: TRBJ1-5
D: .
V: TRBV2
size: .
DNA: TGTGCCAGCAGTGGGCCCGGAGGTCAGCCCCAGCATTTT
CDR3: CASSGPGGQPQHF

J: TRBJ2-2
D: TRBD2
V: TRBV7-3
size: .
DNA: TGTGCCAGCAGCTTAGGCCTAGCGGCGTCACCGGGGGAGCTGTTTTTT
CDR3: CASSLGLAASPGELFF

J: TRBJ2-1
D: TRBD2
V: TRBV7-3
size: .
DNA: TGTGCCAGCAGCCCCGGCGGGACTAGCGGCTACAATGAGCAGTTCTTC
CDR3: CASSPGGTSGYNEQFF

J: TRBJ1-4
D: .
V: TRBV7-8
size: few
DNA: TGTGCCAGCAGCTTAGGTGCGGGTAACGTGGAAAAACTGTTTTTT
CDR3: CASSLGAGNVEKLFF

J: TRBJ2-1
D: TRBD1
V: TRBV11-2
size: .
DNA: TGTGCCAGCAGCCCACAGGGGCTCTCCTACAATGAGCAGTTCTTC
CDR3: CASSPQGLSYNEQFF

J: TRBJ2-3
D: .
V: TRBV11-2
size: .
DNA: TGTGCCACCGGGACAACTAGCACAGATACGCAGTATTTT
CDR3: CATGTTSTDTQYF

J: TRBJ2-3
D: .
V: TRBV2
size: .
DNA: TGTGCCAGCAGCCCTACCCGGGATACGCAGTATTTT
CDR3: CASSPTRDTQYF

J: TRBJ1-6
D: .
V: TRBV6-6
size: .
DNA: TGTGCCAGCAGTTCCGGGTATAATTCACCCCTCCACTTT
CDR3: CASSSGYNSPLHF

J: TRBJ2-1
D: TRBD2
V: TRBV11-1
size: .
DNA: TGTGCCAGCAGCTTATCTCAATGGGCTAGCGGGAGTGGGAATGAGCAGTTCTTC
CDR3: CASSLSQWASGSGNEQFF

J: TRBJ2-7
D: TRBD1
V: TRBV30
size: .
DNA: TGTGCCTGGAGCCGGCCCCGGGACAGTAAGACCTACGAGCAGTACTTC
CDR3: CAWSRPRDSKTYEQYF

J: TRBJ2-5
D: TRBD2
V: TRBV6-1
size: .
DNA: TGTGCCAGCAGTGAACAGAGACTAGCGGGAGGCCGGGGGGAGACCCAGTACTTC
CDR3: CASSEQRLAGGRGETQYF

J: TRBJ2-3
D: .
V: TRBV19
size: once
DNA: TGTGCCAGTAGTAACGGGGGAGGTAGGGCAGATACGCAGTATTTT
CDR3: CASSNGGGRADTQYF

J: TRBJ1-3
D: .
V: TRBV7-9
size: .
DNA: TGTGCCAGCAGCTTAGGTCGCTTCGGGGCTGGAAACACCATATATTTT
CDR3: CASSLGRFGAGNTIYF

J: TRBJ1-5
D: .
V: TRBV27
size: once
DNA: TGTGCCAGCAGTTCCTGGACCGGTAGCAATCAGCCCCAGCATTTT
CDR3: CASSSWTGSNQPQHF

J: TRBJ1-2
D: .
V: TRBV6-5
size: .
DNA: TGTGCCAGCAGTACAAACTATGGCTACACCTTC
CDR3: CASSTNYGYTF

J: TRBJ2-7
D: .
V: TRBV9
size: .
DNA: TGTGCCAGCAGCGTAGACGGATGGCAGGGAGGCGAGCAGTACTTC
CDR3: CASSVDGWQGGEQYF

J: TRBJ2-3
D: .
V: TRBV18
size: .
DNA: TGTGCCAGCTCACCACGGCCTATAGATACGCAGTATTTT
CDR3: CASSPRPIDTQYF

J: TRBJ1-5
D: .
V: TRBV23-1
size: .
DNA: TGCGCCAGCAGTCAATCCCCTGAGTGGGGACCAGGGGAGGATAGCAATCAGCCCCAGCATTTT
CDR3: CASSQSPEWGPGEDSNQPQHF

J: TRBJ2-3
D: .
V: TRBV7-2
size: once
DNA: TGTGCCAGCAGCTTGAGAGATACGCAGTATTTT
CDR3: CASSLRDTQYF

J: TRBJ1-4
D: TRBD1
V: TRBV6-5
size: once
DNA: TGTGCCAGCAAACAGGGGGCTGGAGGTGAAAAACTGTTTTTT
CDR3: CASKQGAGGEKLFF

J: TRBJ2-1
D: TRBD2
V: TRBV19
size: .
DNA: TGTGCCAGTAGAAGGCTAGCGGGAGGGCCCTCCTACAATGAGCAGTTCTTC
CDR3: CASRRLAGGPSYNEQFF

J: TRBJ2-5
D: .
V: TRBV19
size: few
DNA: TGTGCCAGTAGTATAGATTCCTTTCGATTAGAGACCCAGTACTTC
CDR3: CASSIDSFRLETQYF

J: TRBJ2-3
D: TRBD2
V: TRBV2
size: few
DNA: TGTGCCAGCTGGGGACTAGCGGGAGCAGATACGCAGTATTTT
CDR3: CASWGLAGADTQYF

J: TRBJ1-2
D: .
V: TRBV18
size: .
DNA: TGTGCCAGCTCACCACCGCGGGGAGGTGGAGAATATGGCTACACCTTC
CDR3: CASSPPRGGGEYGYTF

J: TRBJ2-7
D: TRBD1
V: TRBV6-1
size: .
DNA: TGTGCCAGCAGTTCCACAGGGGGAGGCTACGAGCAGTACTTC
CDR3: CASSSTGGGYEQYF

J: TRBJ1-2
D: TRBD1
V: TRBV5-1
size: .
DNA: TGCGCCAGCAGCCCTCGACAGGGGGCCACTGGCTATGGCTACACCTTC
CDR3: CASSPRQGATGYGYTF

J: TRBJ1-3
D: .
V: TRBV25-1
size: .
DNA: TGTGCCAGCACAGGCTCCCGAGGAGCTGGAAACACCATATATTTT
CDR3: CASTGSRGAGNTIYF

J: TRBJ1-2
D: .
V: TRBV19
size: .
DNA: TGTGCCAGTAGGGCCCAGAACTATGGCTACACCTTC
CDR3: CASRAQNYGYTF

J: TRBJ2-1
D: TRBD2
V: TRBV5-1
size: few
DNA: TGCGCCAGCAGCTCTCTAGCGGGAGTTCTGGATGAGCAGTTCTTC
CDR3: CASSSLAGVLDEQFF

J: TRBJ2-6
D: TRBD1
V: TRBV19
size: .
DNA: TGTGCCAGTACCTTCAACGACAGGGCTGGGGCCAACGTCCTGACTTTC
CDR3: CASTFNDRAGANVLTF

J: TRBJ1-5
D: .
V: TRBV5-3
size: .
DNA: TGTGCCAGAAGCTTGAAAGGCCATCAGCCCCAGCATTTT
CDR3: CARSLKGHQPQHF

J: TRBJ2-7
D: TRBD2
V: TRBV7-7
size: .
DNA: TGTGCTAGCAGCTTAGCCAGCGGGAGTCGGTACGAGCAGTACTTC
CDR3: CASSLASGSRYEQYF

J: TRBJ2-1
D: .
V: TRBV7-6
size: .
DNA: TGTGCCAGCAGCTTCCGGGATGGGGGCTATGAGCAGTTCTTC
CDR3: CASSFRDGGYEQFF

J: TRBJ2-7
D: .
V: TRBV29-1
size: .
DNA: TGCAGCGTTGCCGGGCCCCCCATCTACGAGCAGTACTTC
CDR3: CSVAGPPIYEQYF

J: TRBJ2-7
D: .
V: TRBV21-1
size: once
DNA: TGTGCCAGCAGCAAAGTTCGGGGGGGCAAATCCTACGAGCAGTACTTC
CDR3: CASSKVRGGKSYEQYF

J: TRBJ1-1
D: .
V: TRBV30
size: once
DNA: TGTGCCTGGAGCGGTGCGAGGAACACTGAAGCTTTCTTT
CDR3: CAWSGARNTEAFF

J: TRBJ1-2
D: TRBD1
V: TRBV11-2
size: few
DNA: TGTGCCAGCAGCTCCGACAGGGGCGGCTACACCTTC
CDR3: CASSSDRGGYTF

J: TRBJ2-5
D: .
V: TRBV19
size: .
DNA: TGTGCCAGTACCCCAAGGGCGGGCCGTGAGACCCAGTACTTC
CDR3: CASTPRAGRETQYF

J: TRBJ2-1
D: TRBD2
V: TRBV9
size: .
DNA: TGTGCCAGCAGCGTAGAGAGGACTAGAGGCTTAAATGAGCAGTTCTTC
CDR3: CASSVERTRGLNEQFF

J: TRBJ2-1
D: .
V: TRBV7-9
size: once
DNA: TGTGCCAGCAGCCCCGGGGTCGACCCGGGGAATGAGCAGTTCTTC
CDR3: CASSPGVDPGNEQFF

J: TRBJ2-1
D: TRBD2
V: TRBV29-1
size: .
DNA: TGCAGCGTTGAGTCTCCGGGAGGGCCTTTCCTTTACAATGAGCAGTTCTTC
CDR3: CSVESPGGPFLYNEQFF

J: TRBJ1-5
D: TRBD1
V: TRBV7-9
size: few
DNA: TGTGCCGGAACCACAGGGGAGGGTCAGCCCCAGCATTTT
CDR3: CAGTTGEGQPQHF

J: TRBJ2-7
D: .
V: TRBV25-1
size: .
DNA: TGTGCCAGCAGTGTTTCCGCCACCGGGGAGCAGTACTTC
CDR3: CASSVSATGEQYF

J: TRBJ2-1
D: TRBD2
V: TRBV19
size: .
DNA: TGTGCCAGTAGTATGGGGTTGTTATGGACTAGCGGGAGGGGCTCCTACAATGAGCAGTTCTTC
CDR3: CASSMGLLWTSGRGSYNEQFF

J: TRBJ1-2
D: TRBD1
V: TRBV6-5
size: .
DNA: TGTGCCAGCAGAGAAACAGGGGGCAGGAACTATGGCTACACCTTC
CDR3: CASRETGGRNYGYTF

J: TRBJ2-1
D: .
V: TRBV4-2
size: .
DNA: TGTGCCAGCAGCCAAAACCCTGGAGCGGGCGCCTACAATGAGCAGTTCTTC
CDR3: CASSQNPGAGAYNEQFF

J: TRBJ2-3
D: .
V: TRBV4-2
size: .
DNA: TGTGCCAGCAGCCAGGGTCGGGCTACCGTAGCGAGGGCACCAGATACGCAGTATTTT
CDR3: CASSQGRATVARAPDTQYF

J: TRBJ2-2
D: .
V: TRBV6-1
size: .
DNA: TGTGCCAGCAGTGAAGCTAGGTGGGGGAGTCCCGGGGAGCTGTTTTTT
CDR3: CASSEARWGSPGELFF

J: TRBJ1-1
D: .
V: TRBV5-4
size: .
DNA: TGTGCCAGCAGCTTGGGGGGTTGGGGGAACACTGAAGCTTTCTTT
CDR3: CASSLGGWGNTEAFF

J: TRBJ1-2
D: TRBD1
V: TRBV18
size: .
DNA: TGTGCCAGCTCACCGTCGACCGACAGGGGGATACATGGCTACACCTTC
CDR3: CASSPSTDRGIHGYTF

J: TRBJ2-7
D: .
V: TRBV5-1
size: .
DNA: TGCGCCAGCAGCTTGGCGGGCAGCGTCGGATTGAAAGAGCAGTACTTC
CDR3: CASSLAGSVGLKEQYF